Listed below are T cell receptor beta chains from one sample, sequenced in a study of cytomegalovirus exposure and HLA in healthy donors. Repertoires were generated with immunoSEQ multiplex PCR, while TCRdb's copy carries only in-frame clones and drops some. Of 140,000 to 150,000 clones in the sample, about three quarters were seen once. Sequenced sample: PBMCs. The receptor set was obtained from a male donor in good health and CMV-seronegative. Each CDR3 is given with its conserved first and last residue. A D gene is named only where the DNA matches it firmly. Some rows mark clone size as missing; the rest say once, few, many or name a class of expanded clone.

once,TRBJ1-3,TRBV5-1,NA,TGCGCCAGCAGCTTGGGTGCTGAGGCTGGAAACACCATATATTTT,CASSLGAEAGNTIYF
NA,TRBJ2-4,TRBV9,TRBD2,TGTGCCAGCAGCGTAGAGGGAGGGACTAGCGGGAGAGACAGTCAGTACTTC,CASSVEGGTSGRDSQYF
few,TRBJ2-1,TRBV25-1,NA,TGTGCCAGCAGTGAATTGGGAGGGGGGCTCTATGAGCAGTTCTTC,CASSELGGGLYEQFF
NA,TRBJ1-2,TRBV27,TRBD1,TGTGCCAGCAGTTCCGGACAGGCCAGCCTATATGGCTACACCTTC,CASSSGQASLYGYTF
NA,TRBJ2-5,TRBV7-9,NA,TGTGCCAGCAGCTCACCAGGGGTCCAAGAGACCCAGTACTTC,CASSSPGVQETQYF
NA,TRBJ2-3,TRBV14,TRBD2,TGTGCCAGCAGCCGAGTAGCGGGAGGGAGCACAGATACGCAGTATTTT,CASSRVAGGSTDTQYF
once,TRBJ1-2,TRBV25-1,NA,TGTGCCAGCAGTGAATCATTAGGGGGAAACTATGGCTACACCTTC,CASSESLGGNYGYTF
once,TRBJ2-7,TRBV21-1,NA,TGTGCCAGCGGCAGGGGGCCCTACGAGCAGTACTTC,CASGRGPYEQYF
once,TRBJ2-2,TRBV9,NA,TGTGCCAGCAGCGTCGGTGGAGGTGTCCGGGAGCTGTTTTTT,CASSVGGGVRELFF
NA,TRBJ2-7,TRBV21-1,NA,TGTGCCAGCAGCCAAAGATTGGCAGGGAAATACGAGCAGTACTTC,CASSQRLAGKYEQYF
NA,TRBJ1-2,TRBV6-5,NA,TGTGCCAGCAGTACTACAGGGAGCGGCTACACCTTC,CASSTTGSGYTF
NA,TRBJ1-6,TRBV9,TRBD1,TGTGCCAGCAGCGTAGGGTCAGGGGGATATAATTCACCCCTCCACTTT,CASSVGSGGYNSPLHF
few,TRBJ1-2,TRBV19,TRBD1,TGTGCCAGTAGTATACAGGGACAGGGGGCTTCGGGCTACACCTTC,CASSIQGQGASGYTF
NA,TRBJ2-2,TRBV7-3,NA,TGTGCCAGCAGCTTAGCCGGGACAATGAACACCGGGGAGCTGTTTTTT,CASSLAGTMNTGELFF
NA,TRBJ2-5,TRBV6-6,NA,TGTGCCAGCACCCCCCTGGGGGACTTAGAAGAGACCCAGTACTTC,CASTPLGDLEETQYF
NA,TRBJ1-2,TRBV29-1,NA,TGCAGCGTTGAGATAGTTTTCGGTGGCTACACCTTC,CSVEIVFGGYTF
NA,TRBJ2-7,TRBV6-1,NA,TGTGCCAGCAGTGTCTGGAGGGAAAGAAACTACGAGCAGTACTTC,CASSVWRERNYEQYF
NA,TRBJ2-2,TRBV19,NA,TGTGCCAGTAGGAAAACCCCGGGATCAGGGGTGTGGGAGCTGTTTTTT,CASRKTPGSGVWELFF
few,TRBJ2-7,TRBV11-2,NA,TGTGCCAGCAGCCGGACAGAAAACTACGAGCAGTACTTC,CASSRTENYEQYF
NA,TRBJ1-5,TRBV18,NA,TGTGCCAGCTCACCCCGGCGGCCGAGCAATCAGCCCCAGCATTTT,CASSPRRPSNQPQHF
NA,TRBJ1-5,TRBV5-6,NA,TGTGCCAGCCTGGCCAGTTTCAGTCAGCCCCAGCATTTT,CASLASFSQPQHF
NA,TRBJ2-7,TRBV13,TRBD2,TGTGCCAGCAGCTTAAAGACTAGCGGGGTATTCTACGAGCAGTACTTC,CASSLKTSGVFYEQYF
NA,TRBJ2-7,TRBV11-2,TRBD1,TGTGCCAGCCTGATTACCTTGGCAGGGGGCGCGAATTTGTACTTC,CASLITLAGGANLYF
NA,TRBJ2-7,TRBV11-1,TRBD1,TGTGCCAGCAGTCTAGAGGCGGACAGGGCGAGCGAGCAGTACTTC,CASSLEADRASEQYF
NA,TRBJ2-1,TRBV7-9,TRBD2,TGTGCCAGCAGCCCTGGGACTAGCGCCTACAATGAGCAGTTCTTC,CASSPGTSAYNEQFF
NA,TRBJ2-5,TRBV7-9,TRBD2,TGTGCCAGCCGAAGCCCTGGGGGAGGGGAGAGAAAGACCCAGTACTTC,CASRSPGGGERKTQYF
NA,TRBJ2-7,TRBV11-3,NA,TGTGCCAGCAGCTTACGGGGAGACTGGACTGGCTACGAGCAGTACTTC,CASSLRGDWTGYEQYF
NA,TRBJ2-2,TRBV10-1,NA,TGCGCCAGCGCCAGAACGGGGCAGGGGATAAACACCGGGGAGCTGTTTTTT,CASARTGQGINTGELFF
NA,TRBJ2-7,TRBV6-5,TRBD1,TGTGCCAGCGGGGACAGGGGCCACGAGCAGTACTTC,CASGDRGHEQYF
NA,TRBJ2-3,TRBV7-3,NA,TGTGCCAGCAGAGTAACTGGCGGTAGCACAGATACGCAGTATTTT,CASRVTGGSTDTQYF
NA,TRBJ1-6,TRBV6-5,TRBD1,TGTGCCAGCAGTACAGGGGGTAGAGGGTCACCCCTCCACTTT,CASSTGGRGSPLHF
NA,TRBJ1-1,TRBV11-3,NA,TGTGCCAGCAGCCTTGAGGAGAACACTGAAGCTTTCTTT,CASSLEENTEAFF
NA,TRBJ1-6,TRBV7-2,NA,TGTGCCAGCAGTCCAAATAATTCACCCCTCCACTTT,CASSPNNSPLHF
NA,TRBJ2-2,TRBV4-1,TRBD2,TGCGCCAGCAGCCCCGGACTAGCGGGGATCACCGGGGAGCTGTTTTTT,CASSPGLAGITGELFF
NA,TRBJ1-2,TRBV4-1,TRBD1,TGCGCCAGCAGCCAGGGACAGACTTATGGCTACACCTTC,CASSQGQTYGYTF
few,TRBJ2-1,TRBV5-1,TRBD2,TGCGCCAGCAGCTCGACTAGCGGGGGCTACAATGAGCAGTTCTTC,CASSSTSGGYNEQFF
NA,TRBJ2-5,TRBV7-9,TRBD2,TGTGCCAGCAGCTTAGCCGGGAGGGGCCGCAAGTACCAAGAGACCCAGTACTTC,CASSLAGRGRKYQETQYF
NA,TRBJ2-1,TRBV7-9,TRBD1,TGTGCCAGCAGCTTGACAGGGGTGGGTGAGCAGTTCTTC,CASSLTGVGEQFF
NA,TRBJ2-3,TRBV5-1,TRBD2,TGCGCCAGCAGCCCGCTAGCGGGAGGGGATACGCAGTATTTT,CASSPLAGGDTQYF
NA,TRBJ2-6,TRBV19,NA,TGTGCCAGCCGGGACACCGAGGCCAACGTCCTGACTTTC,CASRDTEANVLTF